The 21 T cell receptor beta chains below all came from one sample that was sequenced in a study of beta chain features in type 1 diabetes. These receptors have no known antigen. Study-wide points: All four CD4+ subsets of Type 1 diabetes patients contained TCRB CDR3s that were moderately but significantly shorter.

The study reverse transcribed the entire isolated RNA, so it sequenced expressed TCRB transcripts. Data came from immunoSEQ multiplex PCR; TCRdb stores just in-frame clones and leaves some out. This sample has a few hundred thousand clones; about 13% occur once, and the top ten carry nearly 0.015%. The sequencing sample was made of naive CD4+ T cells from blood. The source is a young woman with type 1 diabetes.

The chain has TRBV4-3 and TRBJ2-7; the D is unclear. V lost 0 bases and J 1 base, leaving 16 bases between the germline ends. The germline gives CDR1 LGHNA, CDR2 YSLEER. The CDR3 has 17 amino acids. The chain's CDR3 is CASSQDFHIFRSYEQYV. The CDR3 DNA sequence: TGCGCCAGCAGCCAAGATTTCCATATCTTCAGGTCCTACGAGCAGTACGTC.

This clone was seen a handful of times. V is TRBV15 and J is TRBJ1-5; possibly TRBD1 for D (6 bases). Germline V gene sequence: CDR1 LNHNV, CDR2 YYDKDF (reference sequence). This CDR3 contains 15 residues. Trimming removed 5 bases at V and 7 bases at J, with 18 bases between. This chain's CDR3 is CATSGNTGSDQPQHF. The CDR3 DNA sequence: TGTGCCACCAGCGGCAATACAGGGTCCGACCAGCCCCAGCATTTT.

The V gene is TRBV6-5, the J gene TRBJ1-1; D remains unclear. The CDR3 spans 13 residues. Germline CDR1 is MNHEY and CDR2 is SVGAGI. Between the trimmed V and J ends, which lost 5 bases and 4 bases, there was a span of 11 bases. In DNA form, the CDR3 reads TGTGCCAGCAGTCGGGTTGCGAGCACTGAAGCTTTCTTT. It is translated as CASSRVASTEAFF.

The CDR3 DNA reads TGTGCCAGCACCGACTCCGGGACAGGGAGTATAACGGCTTTCTTT. It codes for CASTDSGTGSITAFF. This sequence joins TRBV11-2 and TRBJ1-1; 9 positions agree with TRBD1. V was pared by 7 bases and J by 11 bases, with 17 bases of the junction left unmatched. Germline V gene sequence: CDR1 SGHAT, CDR2 FQNNGV. The CDR3 runs 15 residues.

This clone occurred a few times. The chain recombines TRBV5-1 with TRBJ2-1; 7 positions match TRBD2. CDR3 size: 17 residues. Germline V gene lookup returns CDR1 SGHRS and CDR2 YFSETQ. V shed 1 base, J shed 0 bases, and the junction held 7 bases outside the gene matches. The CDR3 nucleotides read TGCGCCAGCAGCTTGAGCGGGACTACCATCTCCTACAATGAGCAGTTCTTC. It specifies CASSLSGTTISYNEQFF.

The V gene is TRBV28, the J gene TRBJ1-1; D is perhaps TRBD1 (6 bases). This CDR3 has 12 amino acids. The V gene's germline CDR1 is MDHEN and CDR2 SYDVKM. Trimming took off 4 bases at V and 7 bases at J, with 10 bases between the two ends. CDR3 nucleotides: TGTGCCAGCAGTTACAGGGTGCTTGAAGCTTTCTTT. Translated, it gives CASSYRVLEAFF.

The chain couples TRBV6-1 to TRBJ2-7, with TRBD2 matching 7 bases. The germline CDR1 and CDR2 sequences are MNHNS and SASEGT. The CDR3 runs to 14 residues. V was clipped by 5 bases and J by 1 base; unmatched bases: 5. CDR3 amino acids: CASSPGLPSYEQYV. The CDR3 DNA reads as TGTGCCAGCAGTCCGGGACTACCATCCTACGAGCAGTACGTC.

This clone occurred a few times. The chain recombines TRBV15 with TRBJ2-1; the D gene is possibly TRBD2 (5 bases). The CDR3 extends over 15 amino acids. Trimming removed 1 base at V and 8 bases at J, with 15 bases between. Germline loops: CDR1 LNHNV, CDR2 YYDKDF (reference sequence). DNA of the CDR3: TGTGCCACCAGCAGAGGGAGGCCCCCCGAGGATGAGCAGTTCTTC. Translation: CATSRGRPPEDEQFF.

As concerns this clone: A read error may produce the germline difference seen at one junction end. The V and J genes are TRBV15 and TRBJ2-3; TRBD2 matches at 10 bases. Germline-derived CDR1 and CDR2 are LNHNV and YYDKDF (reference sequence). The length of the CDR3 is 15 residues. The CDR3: CATSGEASGRDTQYF. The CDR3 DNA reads TGTGCCACCAGCGGAGAGGCTAGCGGGAGAGATACGCAGTATTTT. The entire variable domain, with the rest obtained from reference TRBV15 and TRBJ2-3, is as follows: DAMVIQNPRYQVTQFGKPVTLSCSQTLNHNVMYWYQQKSSQAPKLLFHYYDKDFNNEADTPDNFQSRRPNTSFCFLDIRSPGLGDTAMYLCATSGEASGRDTQYFGPGTRLTVL.

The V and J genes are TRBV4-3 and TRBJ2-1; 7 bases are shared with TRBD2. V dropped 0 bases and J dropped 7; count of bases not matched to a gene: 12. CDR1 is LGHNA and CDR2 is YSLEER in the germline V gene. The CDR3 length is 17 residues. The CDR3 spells CASSQDRRASGGNEQFF. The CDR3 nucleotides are TGCGCCAGCAGCCAAGATCGAAGGGCTAGCGGTGGGAATGAGCAGTTCTTC.

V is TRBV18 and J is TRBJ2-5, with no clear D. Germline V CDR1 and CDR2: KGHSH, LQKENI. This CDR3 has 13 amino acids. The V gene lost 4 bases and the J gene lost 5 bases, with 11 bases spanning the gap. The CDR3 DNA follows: TGTGCCAGCTCACTGCCGTCACGGGAGACCCAGTACTTC. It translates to CASSLPSRETQYF.

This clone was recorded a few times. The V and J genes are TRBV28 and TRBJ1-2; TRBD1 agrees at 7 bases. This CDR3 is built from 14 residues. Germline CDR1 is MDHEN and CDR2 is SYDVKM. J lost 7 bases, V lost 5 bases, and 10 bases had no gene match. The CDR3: CASSPGQKEGGYTF. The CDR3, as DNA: TGTGCCAGCAGTCCGGGACAGAAGGAAGGTGGCTACACCTTC.

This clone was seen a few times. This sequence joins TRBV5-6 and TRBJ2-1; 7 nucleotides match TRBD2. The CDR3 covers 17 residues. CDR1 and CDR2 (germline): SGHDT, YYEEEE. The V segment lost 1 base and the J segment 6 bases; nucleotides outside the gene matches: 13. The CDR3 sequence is CASSLFLITPGGNEQFF. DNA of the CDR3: TGTGCCAGCAGCTTGTTCCTTATAACGCCGGGGGGCAATGAGCAGTTCTTC.

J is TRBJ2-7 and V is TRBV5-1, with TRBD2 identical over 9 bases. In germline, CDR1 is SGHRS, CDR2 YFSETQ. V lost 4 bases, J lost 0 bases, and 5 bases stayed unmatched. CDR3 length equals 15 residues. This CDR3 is CASSPGSGSSYEQYF. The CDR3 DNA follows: TGCGCCAGCAGCCCCGGTAGCGGGAGCTCCTACGAGCAGTACTTC.

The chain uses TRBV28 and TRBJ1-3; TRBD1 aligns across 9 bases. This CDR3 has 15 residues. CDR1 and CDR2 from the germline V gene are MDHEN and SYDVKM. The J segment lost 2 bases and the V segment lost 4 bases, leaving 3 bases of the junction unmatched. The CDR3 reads CASSSRDRAGNTIYF. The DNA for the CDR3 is TGTGCCAGCAGTTCCCGGGACAGGGCTGGAAACACCATATATTTT.

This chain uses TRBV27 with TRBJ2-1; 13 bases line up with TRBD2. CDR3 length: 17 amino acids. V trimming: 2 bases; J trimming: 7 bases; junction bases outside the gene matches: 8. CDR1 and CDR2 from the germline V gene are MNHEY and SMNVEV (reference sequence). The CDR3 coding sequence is TGTGCCAGCAGTTTAAGGACTAGCGGGAGAGGGGCGAATGAGCAGTTCTTC. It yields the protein CASSLRTSGRGANEQFF.

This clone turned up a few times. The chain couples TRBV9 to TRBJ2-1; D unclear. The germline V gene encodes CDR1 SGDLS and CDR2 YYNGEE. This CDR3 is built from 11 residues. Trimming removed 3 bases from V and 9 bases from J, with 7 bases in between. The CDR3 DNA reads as TGTGCCAGCAGCGACCTTAGTGAGCAGTTCTTC. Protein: CASSDLSEQFF.

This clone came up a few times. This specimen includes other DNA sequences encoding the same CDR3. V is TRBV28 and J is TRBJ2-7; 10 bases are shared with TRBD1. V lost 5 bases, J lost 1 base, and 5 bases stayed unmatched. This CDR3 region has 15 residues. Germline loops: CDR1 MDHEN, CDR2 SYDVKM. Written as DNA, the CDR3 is TGTGCCAGCAGTCCCCCGGGACAGGGGTCCTACGAGCAGTACTTC. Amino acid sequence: CASSPPGQGSYEQYF.

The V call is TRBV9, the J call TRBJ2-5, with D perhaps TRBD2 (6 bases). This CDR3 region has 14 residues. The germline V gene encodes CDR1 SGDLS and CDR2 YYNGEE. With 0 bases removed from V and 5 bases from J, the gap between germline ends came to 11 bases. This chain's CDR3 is CASSVAGTGETQYF. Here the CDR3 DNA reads TGTGCCAGCAGCGTAGCGGGGACTGGGGAGACCCAGTACTTC.

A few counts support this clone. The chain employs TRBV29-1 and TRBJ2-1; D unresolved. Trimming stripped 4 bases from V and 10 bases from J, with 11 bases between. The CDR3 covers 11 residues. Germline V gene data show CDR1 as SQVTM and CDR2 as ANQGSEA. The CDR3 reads CSVGTPGEQFF. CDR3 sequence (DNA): TGCAGCGTTGGAACTCCCGGGGAGCAGTTCTTC.

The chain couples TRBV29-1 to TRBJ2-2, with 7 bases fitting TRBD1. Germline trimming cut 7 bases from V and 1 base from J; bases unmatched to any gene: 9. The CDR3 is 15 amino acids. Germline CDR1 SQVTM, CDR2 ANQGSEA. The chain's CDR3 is CSARQGALNTGELFF. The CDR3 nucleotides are TGCAGCGCCCGACAGGGCGCACTGAACACCGGGGAGCTGTTTTTT.